This T cell receptor (beta chain) was profiled in a study of CD8 T cells in ankylosing spondylitis (dated by TCRdb to between 2016 and 2019). About the investigation overall: The study profiled T cell receptor beta repertoires in healthy donors and ankylosing spondylitis patients to find disease-linked TCR variants. Samples of peripheral blood were taken, and for ankylosing spondylitis patients, synovial fluid was collected as well. The full study cohort comprised 20 to 25 ankylosing spondylitis patients and over 95 healthy donors.

Study-level results and caveats: A TCR beta motif of roughly 8 highly homologous amino acid variants appeared characteristic of blood from ankylosing spondylitis patients. Some TCR beta motif variants had previously been reported in synovial fluid and blood of reactive arthritis patients, which suggested common disease-initiation mechanisms. According to the report, matched synovial fluid samples from ankylosing spondylitis patients were significantly enriched for the disease-linked clones. In peripheral blood, the disease-linked clones were found at relatively low frequencies and had a CD8+ phenotype.

Concerning this clonotype itself: Its antigen is unknown. A much larger clone differs by one base, so this may be a read error.

Sequencer: Illumina HiSeq 2500. Quantitative 5'-RACE with molecular barcodes was used to prepare TCR beta libraries. The study's own analysis went as follows. A new computational method, built on a probabilistic model of VDJ rearrangement, was used to identify disease-linked TCR variants. Clones were called with MiXCR by TCRdb after fastp trimmed the public reads at Q25, and only in-frame beta chains were retained. Rows with a matching CDR3 protein are joined into one entry that keeps the most common DNA and genes. The V and J calls were determined by TCRdb, not by the authors. This sample comprises about 220,000 distinct CDR3 sequences, approximately 7.4% of them detected only once. The top ten constitute approximately 14% of the sample. The source of this sequence is a male donor with ankylosing spondylitis. The sequencing sample was made of blood, either unsorted or a sorted T cell fraction (not recorded which).

CDR3 protein: CASSQGPVVGGSYNEQFF. The nucleotides are TGCGCCAGCAGCCAAGGCCCTGTAGTGGGCGGGAGCTACAATGAGCAGTTCTTC. The sequence is built from TRBV4-1 and TRBJ2-1, with 7 bases aligning to TRBD2. Germline trimming: 1 base from V, 3 bases from J; junction bases outside gene matches: 12. For CDR1 and CDR2, the germline V gene lists MGHRA and YSYEKL. The CDR3 has 18 amino acids, counting the end cysteine and phenylalanine. Left in the record is the CDR3 DNA by itself, 54 bases read in frame from the first base.